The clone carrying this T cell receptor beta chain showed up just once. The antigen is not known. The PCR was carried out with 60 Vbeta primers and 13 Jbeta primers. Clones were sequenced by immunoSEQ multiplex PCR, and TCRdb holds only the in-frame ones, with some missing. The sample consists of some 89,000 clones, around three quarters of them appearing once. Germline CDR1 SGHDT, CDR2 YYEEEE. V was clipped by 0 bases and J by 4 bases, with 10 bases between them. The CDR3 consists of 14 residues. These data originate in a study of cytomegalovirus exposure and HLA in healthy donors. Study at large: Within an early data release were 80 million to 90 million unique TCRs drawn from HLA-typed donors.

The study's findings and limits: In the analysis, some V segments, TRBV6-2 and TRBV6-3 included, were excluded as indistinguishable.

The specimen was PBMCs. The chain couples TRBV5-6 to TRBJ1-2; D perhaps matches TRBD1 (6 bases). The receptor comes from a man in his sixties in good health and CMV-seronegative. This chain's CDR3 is CASSLVRGTYGYTF. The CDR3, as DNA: TGTGCCAGCAGCTTGGTGAGGGGGACCTATGGCTACACCTTC. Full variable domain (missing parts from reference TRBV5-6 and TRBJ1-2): DAGVTQSPTHLIKTRGQQVTLRCSPKSGHDTVSWYQQALGQGPQFIFQYYEEEERQRGNFPDRFSGHQFPNYSSELNVNALLLGDSALYLCASSLVRGTYGYTFGSGTRLTVV.